The source of this TCR beta chain is a study of blood T cell repertoires in COVID-19. Germline V gene sequence: CDR1 KGHDR, CDR2 SFDVKD. The CDR3 has 15 amino acids. V gave up 9 bases and J gave up 5 bases, with 21 bases separating them. In terms of age and location, participants ranged from roughly 18 to 90 years and lived in about two dozen US areas. Participants were placed into cohorts based on the clinical history they reported. Per the original methods: Reference gene primers were amplified, and this amplification served to estimate nucleated cell counts. Assay used: immunoSEQ multiplex PCR; TCRdb lists only in-frame clones, some missing. The V and J calls and clone size are taken from that table; D and trimming were inferred from the DNA. The sample includes some 300,000 clones, roughly 90% of them seen just once.

The J gene is TRBJ2-5, the V gene TRBV24-1, with a tentative D call TRBD2 (6 bases). The clonotype comes from a woman aged 25-40 years who had recovered from COVID-19. Sequenced sample: PBMCs or T cells enriched from blood (not recorded which). CDR3 loop: CATATEGWTGETQYF. Here the CDR3 DNA reads TGTGCCACCGCGACGGAGGGGTGGACGGGGGAGACCCAGTACTTC.